A selection of T cell receptor beta chains follows, all from one sample in a study of vaccination effects on CD4 cells after COVID-19. Antigens of these TCRs are unknown. Only in-frame clones appear in the TCRdb table, and some are missing; sequencing was by immunoSEQ multiplex PCR. The sample has 30,000 to 45,000 clones, 66% seen once; the top ten hold about 15%. The sample consisted of CD4+ T cells from PBMCs cultured with HCoV-OC43 spike peptides, taken before COVID-19 vaccination. The receptors shown here come from a human donor who received a COVID-19 vaccine. The CDR3 runs from the conserved cysteine through the conserved F or W. The order of the fields is V gene, D gene, clone size, J gene, CDR3 protein, CDR3 DNA. A D gene is named only where the DNA matches it firmly. Only part of the rows carry a size: once, few, many, or a class if the clone is expanded.

v_gene: TRBV10-2; d_gene: TRBD2; abundance: .; j_gene: TRBJ2-7; CDR3aa: CASSDPGGRRTYEQYF; CDR3nt: TGCGCCAGCAGTGATCCGGGAGGGCGAAGAACCTACGAGCAGTACTTC
v_gene: TRBV29-1; d_gene: .; abundance: .; j_gene: TRBJ2-3; CDR3aa: CSVAGRLSTDTQYF; CDR3nt: TGCAGCGTTGCGGGCAGGCTAAGCACAGATACGCAGTATTTT
v_gene: TRBV5-4; d_gene: TRBD2; abundance: once; j_gene: TRBJ2-3; CDR3aa: CASLLTAGGTDTQYF; CDR3nt: TGTGCCAGCTTGCTGACGGCGGGAGGCACAGATACGCAGTATTTT
v_gene: TRBV6-5; d_gene: .; abundance: few; j_gene: TRBJ1-1; CDR3aa: CASSPHRQEAFF; CDR3nt: TGTGCCAGCAGCCCCCACCGGCAGGAAGCTTTCTTT
v_gene: TRBV5-4; d_gene: TRBD2; abundance: .; j_gene: TRBJ2-1; CDR3aa: CASSLGLAGASYNEQFF; CDR3nt: TGTGCCAGCAGCTTGGGACTAGCGGGAGCATCCTACAATGAGCAGTTCTTC
v_gene: TRBV14; d_gene: .; abundance: .; j_gene: TRBJ1-1; CDR3aa: CASSQVEGRTVPRDTEAFF; CDR3nt: TGTGCCAGCAGCCAAGTTGAGGGTCGGACGGTACCTAGGGACACTGAAGCTTTCTTT
v_gene: TRBV6-1; d_gene: .; abundance: .; j_gene: TRBJ1-4; CDR3aa: CASSEGGTNEKLFF; CDR3nt: TGTGCCAGCAGTGAAGGGGGAACTAATGAAAAACTGTTTTTT
v_gene: TRBV10-1; d_gene: TRBD1; abundance: .; j_gene: TRBJ2-7; CDR3aa: CASSENRGYEQYF; CDR3nt: TGCGCCAGCAGTGAGAACAGGGGCTACGAGCAGTACTTC
v_gene: TRBV9; d_gene: .; abundance: .; j_gene: TRBJ2-1; CDR3aa: CASSVSVGVNEQFF; CDR3nt: TGTGCCAGCAGCGTTTCGGTAGGTGTCAATGAGCAGTTCTTC
v_gene: TRBV7-9; d_gene: .; abundance: .; j_gene: TRBJ1-1; CDR3aa: CASSLPTGRNTEAFF; CDR3nt: TGTGCCAGCAGCTTACCGACAGGAAGGAACACTGAAGCTTTCTTT
v_gene: TRBV27; d_gene: .; abundance: .; j_gene: TRBJ2-3; CDR3aa: CASSSRSLVGTDTQYF; CDR3nt: TGTGCCAGCAGTTCGCGATCTCTAGTAGGCACAGATACGCAGTATTTT
v_gene: TRBV25-1; d_gene: TRBD2; abundance: .; j_gene: TRBJ2-2; CDR3aa: CASSDRLAGRGTGELFF; CDR3nt: TGTGCCAGCAGTGACAGACTAGCGGGGCGGGGGACCGGGGAGCTGTTTTTT
v_gene: TRBV6-4; d_gene: .; abundance: .; j_gene: TRBJ1-1; CDR3aa: CASSDRGGGAEAFF; CDR3nt: TGTGCCAGCAGTGACCGGGGCGGTGGGGCTGAAGCTTTCTTT
v_gene: TRBV28; d_gene: .; abundance: .; j_gene: TRBJ1-2; CDR3aa: CASSPGTIGYTF; CDR3nt: TGTGCCAGCAGTCCGGGGACGATTGGCTACACCTTC
v_gene: TRBV3-1/TRBV3-2; d_gene: .; abundance: few; j_gene: TRBJ1-5; CDR3aa: CASSQGAGPQPQHF; CDR3nt: TGTGCCAGCAGCCAAGGAGCAGGACCACAGCCCCAGCATTTT
v_gene: TRBV3-1/TRBV3-2; d_gene: .; abundance: .; j_gene: TRBJ1-1; CDR3aa: CASSHGGRNTEAFF; CDR3nt: TGTGCCAGCAGCCACGGAGGCAGGAACACTGAAGCTTTCTTT
v_gene: TRBV11-2; d_gene: .; abundance: .; j_gene: TRBJ2-6; CDR3aa: CASRHYRPANPGANVLTF; CDR3nt: TGTGCCAGCAGACATTACCGGCCCGCAAATCCTGGGGCCAACGTCCTGACTTTC
v_gene: TRBV6-5; d_gene: .; abundance: .; j_gene: TRBJ1-2; CDR3aa: CASSPGLYPNYGYTF; CDR3nt: TGTGCCAGCAGTCCCGGACTTTATCCTAACTATGGCTACACCTTC
v_gene: TRBV29-1; d_gene: .; abundance: .; j_gene: TRBJ2-1; CDR3aa: CSVEPQGYSYNEQFF; CDR3nt: TGCAGCGTCGAACCACAGGGATACTCCTACAATGAGCAGTTCTTC
v_gene: TRBV6-1; d_gene: .; abundance: .; j_gene: TRBJ2-3; CDR3aa: CASSEFGSGLTDTQYF; CDR3nt: TGTGCCAGCAGTGAATTTGGCTCGGGCCTCACAGATACGCAGTATTTT
v_gene: TRBV5-5; d_gene: TRBD1; abundance: once; j_gene: TRBJ1-2; CDR3aa: CASSFDRVDYGYTF; CDR3nt: TGTGCCAGCAGCTTTGACAGGGTTGACTATGGCTACACCTTC
v_gene: TRBV11-3; d_gene: .; abundance: .; j_gene: TRBJ1-3; CDR3aa: CASSRNSGNTIYF; CDR3nt: TGTGCCAGCAGCCGGAACTCTGGAAACACCATATATTTT
v_gene: TRBV27; d_gene: .; abundance: few; j_gene: TRBJ1-1; CDR3aa: CASGGQTNTEAFF; CDR3nt: TGTGCCAGCGGAGGACAGACGAACACTGAAGCTTTCTTT
v_gene: TRBV6-5; d_gene: .; abundance: .; j_gene: TRBJ1-5; CDR3aa: CASSSPGLQPQHF; CDR3nt: TGTGCCAGCAGTTCTCCCGGCCTTCAGCCCCAGCATTTT
v_gene: TRBV7-6; d_gene: TRBD1; abundance: few; j_gene: TRBJ2-1; CDR3aa: CASSWDRGGLKYNEQFF; CDR3nt: TGTGCCAGCAGCTGGGACAGGGGAGGATTAAAGTACAATGAGCAGTTCTTC
v_gene: TRBV5-5; d_gene: .; abundance: .; j_gene: TRBJ2-6; CDR3aa: CASSFPPSSGANVLTF; CDR3nt: TGTGCCAGCAGCTTCCCCCCGAGTTCTGGGGCCAACGTCCTGACTTTC
v_gene: TRBV3-1/TRBV3-2; d_gene: TRBD2; abundance: .; j_gene: TRBJ2-1; CDR3aa: CASSHSGTSGGASQFF; CDR3nt: TGTGCCAGCAGCCACTCCGGGACTAGCGGGGGGGCATCCCAGTTCTTC
v_gene: TRBV27; d_gene: .; abundance: few; j_gene: TRBJ2-1; CDR3aa: CASSLRAYYNEQFF; CDR3nt: TGTGCCAGCAGTTTAAGGGCCTATTACAATGAGCAGTTCTTC
v_gene: TRBV3-1/TRBV3-2; d_gene: .; abundance: .; j_gene: TRBJ2-2; CDR3aa: CASSRGGGGRTGELFF; CDR3nt: TGTGCCAGCAGCCGGGGTGGAGGGGGCAGGACCGGGGAGCTGTTTTTT
v_gene: TRBV5-4; d_gene: .; abundance: .; j_gene: TRBJ2-7; CDR3aa: CASSQRGTGGYEQYF; CDR3nt: TGTGCCAGCAGCCAACGGGGTACGGGTGGCTACGAGCAGTACTTC
v_gene: TRBV27; d_gene: .; abundance: .; j_gene: TRBJ1-6; CDR3aa: CASSFLGGRSNSPLHF; CDR3nt: TGTGCCAGCAGTTTCTTGGGGGGGCGAAGTAATTCACCCCTCCACTTT
v_gene: TRBV19; d_gene: .; abundance: .; j_gene: TRBJ1-5; CDR3aa: CASSVPGLSYQPQHF; CDR3nt: TGTGCCAGTAGTGTCCCGGGGCTTAGCTATCAGCCCCAGCATTTT
v_gene: TRBV12-3/TRBV12-4; d_gene: .; abundance: .; j_gene: TRBJ2-7; CDR3aa: CASSLLASYEQYF; CDR3nt: TGTGCCAGCAGTTTATTGGCAAGTTACGAGCAGTACTTC
v_gene: TRBV12-5; d_gene: .; abundance: .; j_gene: TRBJ2-1; CDR3aa: CASGLMGGEQFF; CDR3nt: TGTGCTAGTGGTCTAATGGGGGGTGAGCAGTTCTTC
v_gene: TRBV29-1; d_gene: .; abundance: .; j_gene: TRBJ2-7; CDR3aa: CSVTDSYEQYF; CDR3nt: TGCAGCGTCACTGATTCCTACGAGCAGTACTTC
v_gene: TRBV10-2; d_gene: .; abundance: .; j_gene: TRBJ2-5; CDR3aa: CASSSTVKETQYF; CDR3nt: TGCGCCAGCAGTAGCACAGTTAAAGAGACCCAGTACTTC
v_gene: TRBV23-1; d_gene: TRBD1; abundance: .; j_gene: TRBJ1-4; CDR3aa: CATRPPGQGPPNEKLFF; CDR3nt: TGCGCCACCCGACCTCCGGGACAGGGGCCGCCTAATGAAAAACTGTTTTTT
v_gene: TRBV2; d_gene: .; abundance: .; j_gene: TRBJ1-2; CDR3aa: CASSEPNRIGDYGYTF; CDR3nt: TGTGCCAGCAGTGAACCAAACAGGATAGGGGACTATGGCTACACCTTC
v_gene: TRBV6-4; d_gene: TRBD1; abundance: .; j_gene: TRBJ2-3; CDR3aa: CASSDGTDTDTQYF; CDR3nt: TGTGCCAGCAGTGACGGGACAGATACAGATACGCAGTATTTT
v_gene: TRBV7-9; d_gene: .; abundance: few; j_gene: TRBJ1-5; CDR3aa: CASSLMENQPQHF; CDR3nt: TGTGCCAGCAGCTTAATGGAGAATCAGCCCCAGCATTTT
v_gene: TRBV11-2; d_gene: TRBD2; abundance: .; j_gene: TRBJ2-7; CDR3aa: CASSRVGGEYEQYF; CDR3nt: TGTGCCAGCAGCAGAGTCGGGGGGGAATACGAGCAGTACTTC
v_gene: TRBV28; d_gene: .; abundance: .; j_gene: TRBJ1-4; CDR3aa: CASSTPGRTEKLFF; CDR3nt: TGTGCCAGCAGTACGCCGGGACGAACTGAAAAACTGTTTTTT